This T cell receptor beta chain emerged from a study of cytomegalovirus exposure and HLA in healthy donors. In the study overall: The same platform was used for the 110 or so validation repertoires and the roughly 600 first-cohort repertoires, a later analysis reported. Overall study results and limits: In vitro experiments confirmed that three CMV-associated chains were specific for CMV antigens. Reports credit the classifier with highly specific, highly sensitive diagnosis of cytomegalovirus status. Among TCR sequences, most were rare, though some public TCRs appeared in many donors.

The germline V gene encodes CDR1 MNHEY and CDR2 SMNVEV (reference sequence). The CDR3 runs 16 residues. V was pared by 4 bases and J by 4 bases, with 19 bases between. Measured with immunoSEQ multiplex PCR; TCRdb has only the in-frame clones, and not every one. The data show around 150,000 clones, with 88% seen just once and 2.5% to 3% held by the top ten. Notes on this clone: Its matching antigen is unknown.

The chain couples TRBV27 to TRBJ1-2, with TRBD1 as a possible D gene (6 bases). The clonotype was recovered from a man aged 18 to 29 in good health and CMV-seronegative. Source material: PBMCs. In nucleotides, the CDR3 is TGTGCCAGCAGTTCACAAGCACAGGGTCGGGGCTATGGCTACACCTTC. The encoded protein is CASSSQAQGRGYGYTF.